This T cell receptor beta chain derives from a study of blood T cell repertoires in COVID-19 (dated by TCRdb to 2020 to 2021). With regard to the full study: Samples covering the acute and convalescent phases of COVID-19 were provided by collaborators in the United States, Italy and Spain. Subjects who had been exposed to COVID-19, were actively infected with it, or had recovered from it provided the deeply sampled blood TCRbeta repertoires that made up the dataset. Where available, HLA class I and class II types were obtained from metadata supplied by the sample provider rather than from assay-based typing. Samples were obtained from the ongoing ImmuneRACE study (first 160 participants) and from some 1,200 subjects provided by 6 global collaborators. The sample metadata nearly always contained a de-identified subject ID, COVID-19 status, age in years and sex. The prospective study material was composed of cDNA or gDNA derived from T cells, B-cell-depleted T cells, or PBMCs. A freely available public database, intended as a resource for researchers studying the immune response to SARS-CoV-2, is where the repertoires were released. Results the study describes overall, beyond this receptor: The quantity of clinical and demographic metadata differed by source and by participant and was supplied without curation.

Trimming costs V 6 bases and J 0 bases, and their ends lie 16 bases apart. Per the germline V gene (reference sequence), MNHEY is the CDR1 and SMNVEV is the CDR2. From cysteine to phenylalanine, the CDR3 is 16 amino acids long. Only CDR3 DNA is held: 48 bases, read in frame from base 1. Concerning this clone itself: The specificity of this receptor is unknown. Base-call qualities are not available, and no considerably larger clone is one nucleotide away.

TCRbeta CDR3 regions were amplified from genomic DNA using the immunoSEQ Assay, a bias-controlled multiplex PCR. As for how the authors treated the data: The number of nucleated cells in each sample was estimated by amplification of reference gene primers within the assay. To quantify the absolute abundance of each unique TCRbeta CDR3 rearrangement, sequence reads were collapsed and filtered. Productive Simpson clonality was computed per sample as the square root of Simpson's diversity index over productive rearrangements. The table was pulled from immuneACCESS by TCRdb, which kept in-frame rearrangements only. Such tables lose some clones; where checked, under half of the loss comes from unresolved V genes, and the rest has no known cause. V, J and clone size reflect that table, while D and trimming were determined from the DNA. The sample has approximately 240,000 clones on record, about 88% of them singletons. Of the sample, 2% to 2.5% is held by the ten largest clones.

Another Seattle source contributed samples from volunteer blood donors who had recovered from COVID-19. The collaborating institutions used their own protocols to collect whole blood in K2EDTA tubes. For TCRbeta analysis, collaborator samples were shipped as frozen whole blood, as isolated PBMCs, or as DNA extracted from either sample type. The sequence was collected from a middle-aged woman who had recovered from COVID-19. Sequencing used peripheral blood. In this chain, TRBV27 is recombined with TRBJ2-3; tentative D gene TRBD1, with 6 bases matching. The CDR3 region reads CASRALGDKSTDTQYF. Read as DNA, the sequence is TGTGCCAGCAGGGCCTTGGGGGACAAGAGCACAGATACGCAGTATTTT.